This T cell receptor (beta chain) stems from a study of cytomegalovirus exposure and HLA in healthy donors (dated by TCRdb to the late 2010s). At the level of the whole study: An earlier analysis of approximately 600 of the donors reported 250 to 350 Gb of sequence data and roughly 100 million unique TCR beta sequences from about 200 million T cells. The study aimed to test whether cataloging public T cell receptors could reveal signatures of past pathogen exposure. Roughly 5 DR-DQ haplotypes were handled as single units for association and clustering because linkage in the cohort was strong. An early release that covered 500 to 800 HLA-typed donors contained about 300 gigabases of sequencing data and 85 million to 100 million unique TCR sequences. Besides the first cohort of 500 to 700 subjects, a separate validation cohort made up of 90 to 150 different subjects was used. Donor age, sex, ethnicity and CMV serostatus were compiled alongside the repertoire data. To decide whether each TCR beta V gene segment behaved as functional or pseudogenic, an earlier analysis of several hundred of the donors relied on high-throughput TCR beta sequencing. To predict cytomegalovirus infection status, the study brought together high-throughput TCR immunosequencing, statistical association of individual TCRs with disease status, and machine learning. All discovery cohort repertoires had been generated using a single sequencing platform. In a later genetic analysis, genome-wide SNP genotypes for about 65% of the 666 donors were used, and that subset was treated as a discovery cohort. Typing coverage differed by locus: A, B, C, DRB1 and DQB1 were typed in roughly 620-630 donors, DQA1 in about 510, DPA1 in some 600, and DPB1 in just under 490. Class I and class II HLA loci were covered by the typing at four-digit resolution. In the later analysis, no new phenotypic data were used to find candidate immune exposures; instead, reliance was placed on TCR beta sequences and their occurrence across donors. The study used immunosequencing to profile the T cell repertoires of 600 to 850 subjects and linked those repertoires to cytomegalovirus serostatus. Of the 398 genotyped donors, about 84% fell in the genetic ancestry cluster associated with self-reported Caucasian donors. Across 300 to 400 genotyped donors of the cohort, an average of 235,054 unique TCR beta nucleotide sequences per donor were sequenced, and roughly 20% of those sequences were non-productive. A later analysis re-analyzed previously published TCR beta repertoires from about 730 donors and added high-resolution HLA genotyping to study TCR occurrence patterns. Broad study findings and their caveats: Specific HLA alleles were associated with more than 15,000 TCR beta sequences at a false discovery rate of 0.05 in a later analysis. The cohort was sequenced for TCR beta chains only, and without alpha or paired-chain data the features that could be detected were limited. A few of the identified cytomegalovirus-associated TCR beta chains were confirmed in vitro to be specific for cytomegalovirus antigens. In both the original and validation cohorts, the classifier was reported to diagnose cytomegalovirus status with high specificity and sensitivity. It was suggested by the authors that the approach could potentially be generalized to other disease states and immunological phenotypes. V-gene and J-gene trimming of TCR beta chains was associated with a missense DCLRE1C variant in a later genetic analysis, and the association was replicated in an independent cohort. According to a later analysis, TCR association rates differed among HLA loci, with DRB1 alleles showing the most associated TCRs and HLA-C alleles showing the fewest. In a later genetic analysis, fewer N-insertions in productive TCRs were reported among donors in an Asian-associated ancestry cluster than the 666-donor mean. Most CMV-associated TCR beta chains appeared to be HLA-restricted in a later analysis, and the HLA associations seemed to be driven largely by CMV exposure. The study gave a list of under 200 TCR beta chains associated with cytomegalovirus. Linkage disequilibrium might explain the correlated functional status among segregating V segments, but an unknown experimental factor could not be ruled out. Some IMGT-functional V segments, including TRBV6-2 and TRBV6-3, could not be told apart with the 87-base-pair reads, so those segments were excluded. In a later analysis, HLA-associated TCR beta chains showed more clonal expansion and lower generation probabilities than non-associated chains that were equally common. Assigning TCR associations to individual alleles was difficult when HLA alleles, especially DR and DQ, strongly co-occurred. For the cohort, immune exposure information was limited to CMV serostatus. A further reported finding was that TCR beta sequences accurately predicted the HLA-A and HLA-B alleles for most subjects in the first cohort. Several of the top co-occurrence clusters appeared to be linked to parvovirus B19, influenza, CMV and Epstein-Barr virus, according to a later analysis. Roughly uniform sequencing depth across donors was assumed in presence/absence analyses, although this assumption may not hold. In an earlier analysis of approximately 590 of the donors, most TCR beta V segments were observed in productive rearrangements about 90% or about 30% of the time, broadly matching IMGT annotations. Most TCR sequences were seen in very few donors, while some public TCRs were found in many individuals. Over 15 rarely observed V segments, including chromosome 9 orphons, were excluded from the earlier analysis of several hundred of the donors because counts were too low. The sequencing pipeline was judged likely to have produced a cluster of highly shared sequence variants as a technical artifact. HLA typing was unavailable for some donors at each locus, so association tests used only the typed subset.

There are 15 amino acids in the CDR3, from cysteine to phenylalanine inclusive. Only the CDR3 region is kept as DNA, spanning 45 bases read in frame from base 1. Via the germline V gene, CDR1 is MNHEY and CDR2 SVGAGI. Between the V and J ends, shortened by 0 bases and 0 bases respectively, the junction contains 9 bases. The cohort was made up of 500 to 850 healthy bone marrow donors. At the time of sampling, every cohort member was nominally healthy, though immune exposures that went unrecorded were likely present. The donor tested CMV seronegative, placing the donor among the 350 to 400 seronegative members of the cohort. Every donor gave a peripheral blood sample, and the peripheral blood mononuclear cells from that sample were used for TCR beta sequencing. Genomic DNA was extracted from the blood cell samples with the Qiagen DNeasy Blood Extraction Kit. Libraries were constructed by the immunoSEQ multiplex PCR assay. The multiplex PCR relied on a mix of 60 forward primers for TCR Vbeta segments and 13 reverse primers for TCR Jbeta segments. A multiplex PCR assay on genomic DNA amplified the CDR3 region of rearranged TCR beta genes. Amplified TCR beta libraries were sequenced as 87-base-pair reads on the Illumina HiSeq System. The paper's processing steps were these. A later analysis counted about 80 million unique TCR beta chains across the 700 or so repertoires, and some 11 million of these chains were shared by at least two donors. Raw reads were error-corrected and collapsed into unique sequences with a nearest-neighbor algorithm that merged closely related sequences to remove PCR and sequencing errors. CDR3 sequences were aligned to IMGT reference sequences to assign V, D and J gene segments. Each retained sequence needed at least a six-nucleotide match to both a V gene segment and a J gene segment. Rearrangements were classified as productive when the CDR3 lacked stop codons and remained in frame with V and J, and all other rearrangements were classified as non-productive. Following IMGT convention, CDR3 was defined as the stretch from the second conserved V-encoded cysteine up to the conserved J-encoded phenylalanine. The earlier analysis of 500 to 650 of the donors excluded any sequence lacking an unambiguous match to a single V gene segment. In an earlier analysis of several hundred of the donors, V segments were called functional above 56.7% productive rearrangements and were called segregating when the between-donor standard deviation exceeded 5%. A statistical classification framework was built for diagnosing cytomegalovirus status from the catalog of TCR beta chain sequences. V and J gene assignment, in a later analysis, came from comparing TCR nucleotide sequences with IMGT/GENE-DB human TR gene sequences. A later analysis assigned CDR3 sequences and most-parsimonious VDJ recombination scenarios with the TCRdist pipeline. In a later analysis, every TCR beta chain was defined by the combination of its CDR3 amino acid sequence and its V-gene family, and reads without a unique V-gene family were dropped. To address suspected cross-contamination and a sequencing artifact, a later analysis removed around 600 highly shared, low-generation-probability nucleotide sequences. For each public chain, a later analysis derived a clonal expansion index from normalized ranks of inferred template counts within each repertoire. In a later analysis, generation probabilities were computed using a VDJ recombination model fitted to out-of-frame rearrangements, and the results were checked against IGoR. In a later analysis, hypergeometric tests were used to score TCR-TCR, TCR-HLA and TCR-CMV co-occurrence, with a repertoire-size bias correction applied to TCR pairs. A later analysis estimated false discovery rates by permuting HLA or CMV assignments 20 times. In a later analysis, co-occurring TCRs were grouped using DBSCAN, and TCRdist sequence similarity was added for clustering within HLA-allele-positive subsets. Repertoires with fewer than 30,000 or more than 120,000 public chains were left out of co-occurrence clustering, as were a few repertoires with anomalous nucleotide sharing. In its TCRdb copy, this immuneACCESS table keeps in-frame sequences only and misses some clones. Where compared with another copy, unresolved V genes explain less than half of these, and the others have no known cause. The D gene and trimming were derived from the DNA, and the V and J assignments and clone size from that table. Here the sample has some 160,000 clones; almost 85% occur a single time. Of the sample, less than 0.65% falls within the top ten clones.

Regarding this clone: What this receptor recognizes is not known. No base quality values were provided; no much bigger clone lies one nucleotide off.

This TCR derives from a woman between 45 and 60 years old in good health and CMV-seronegative. Sequencing was done on a sample of PBMCs. Recombination joined TRBV6-5 with TRBJ2-7; no confident D gene assignment can be made. The DNA is TGTGCCAGCAGTTACTCGATGTCTAGCTCCTACGAGCAGTACTTC. The encoded protein is CASSYSMSSSYEQYF.